These 7 T cell receptor beta chains originate from one sample sequenced in a study of blood T cells in healthy people across ages. Using a J-beta primer mix together with a sample-barcoded 5' primer, a second PCR was run for roughly 7 to 12 cycles. TCRdb re-called the 5' RACE reads through MiXCR, storing one row per CDR3 protein. Among about 1,500,000 distinct CDR3 sequences listed, 42% were seen once. Sequenced input: blood. These receptors all stem from a woman under 30 in good health.

The chain combines TRBV4-1 with TRBJ1-4; D remains unclear. The V end lost 3 bases, the J end lost 6 bases, and 11 bases lay between the germline ends. The CDR3 loop spans 14 amino acids. Per germline, CDR1 MGHRA and CDR2 YSYEKL. The CDR3 spells CASSHAREDEKLFF. As DNA, the CDR3 is TGCGCCAGCAGCCACGCCCGGGAGGATGAAAAACTGTTTTTT.

The chain carries TRBV4-1 and TRBJ1-4; 8 nucleotides match TRBD1. Trimming took 4 bases from V and 4 from J; bases not matched to a gene: 5. CDR1 is MGHRA and CDR2 is YSYEKL in the germline V gene. CDR3 length: 15 residues. CDR3 in DNA: TGCGCCAGCAGCCGTCCGGGACAGGATAATGAAAAACTGTTTTTT. This translates into CASSRPGQDNEKLFF.

The chain has TRBV15 and TRBJ2-1; 14 bases line up with TRBD2. There are 21 residues in the CDR3. With 0 bases clipped from V and 1 base from J, the junction kept 11 bases outside the gene matches. In germline, CDR1 is LNHNV, CDR2 YYDKDF (reference sequence). CDR3 DNA sequence: TGTGCCACCAGCAGAGACTACGGGACTAGCGGGGGAGGGGGTTCCTACAATGAGCAGTTCTTC. Residues: CATSRDYGTSGGGGSYNEQFF.

The V and J genes are TRBV4-2 and TRBJ1-1; D gene unclear. Per germline, CDR1 LGHNA and CDR2 YNFKEQ. The CDR3 is 15 amino acids. Trimming cost V 0 bases and J 6 bases, with 14 bases left between them. The DNA of the CDR3 is TGTGCCAGCAGCCAAGATAGCTGGGTGAGTTCTGAAGCTTTCTTT. It yields the protein CASSQDSWVSSEAFF.

The J gene is TRBJ2-1, the V gene TRBV11-2; D tentatively fits TRBD1 or TRBD2 (5 bases each). The CDR3 loop spans 15 amino acids. Germline loops: CDR1 SGHAT, CDR2 FQNNGV. Trimming cost V 1 base and J 3 bases, with 10 bases left between them. CDR3 nucleotide sequence: TGTGCCAGCAGCTTAGGGGGGACCCACTACAATGAGCAGTTCTTC. Its translation: CASSLGGTHYNEQFF.

Comments on this clonotype: A junction end diverges from the germline sequence, so it may reflect a read error. The CDR3 sequence is CSARDPGRDRGTDAQYF. The CDR3, as DNA: TGCAGTGCTAGAGACCCGGGCCGGGACAGGGGTACAGATGCGCAGTATTTT. The J gene is TRBJ2-3, the V gene TRBV20-1; 10 nucleotides match TRBD1. From germline, CDR1 is DFQATT and CDR2 SNEGSKA (reference sequence). CDR3 length equals 17 residues.

V gene TRBV28 combines with J gene TRBJ2-7, with TRBD1 matching over 10 bases. V trimming: 4 bases; J trimming: 5 bases; junction bases outside the gene matches: 8. The germline gives CDR1 MDHEN, CDR2 SYDVKM. This CDR3 is 15 amino acids long. CDR3: CASSSAGTGVHEQYF. Written as DNA, the CDR3 is TGTGCCAGCAGTTCCGCCGGGACAGGGGTCCACGAGCAGTACTTC.